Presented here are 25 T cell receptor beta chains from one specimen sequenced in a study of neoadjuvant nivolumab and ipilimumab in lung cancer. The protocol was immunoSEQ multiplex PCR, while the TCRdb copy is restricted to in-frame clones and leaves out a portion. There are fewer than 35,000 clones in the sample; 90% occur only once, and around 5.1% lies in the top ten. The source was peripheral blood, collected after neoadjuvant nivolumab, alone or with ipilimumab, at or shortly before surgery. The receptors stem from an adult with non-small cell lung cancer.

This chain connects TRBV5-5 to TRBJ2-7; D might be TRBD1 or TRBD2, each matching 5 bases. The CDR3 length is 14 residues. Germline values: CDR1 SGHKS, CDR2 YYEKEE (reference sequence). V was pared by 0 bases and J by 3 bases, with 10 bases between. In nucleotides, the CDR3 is TGTGCCAGCAGCTTGGCGGGACCCTACTACGAGCAGTACTTC. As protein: CASSLAGPYYEQYF.

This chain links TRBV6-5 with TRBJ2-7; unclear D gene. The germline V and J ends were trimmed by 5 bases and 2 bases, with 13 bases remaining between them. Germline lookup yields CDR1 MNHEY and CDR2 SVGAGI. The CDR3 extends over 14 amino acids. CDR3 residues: CASSQAIGTYEQYF. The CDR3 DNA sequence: TGTGCCAGCAGTCAGGCCATTGGCACCTACGAGCAGTACTTC.

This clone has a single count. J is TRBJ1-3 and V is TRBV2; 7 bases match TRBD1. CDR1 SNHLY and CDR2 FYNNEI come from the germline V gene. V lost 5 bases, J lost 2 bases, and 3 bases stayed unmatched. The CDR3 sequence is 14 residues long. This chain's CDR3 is CASSPQGAGNTIYF. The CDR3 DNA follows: TGTGCCAGCAGTCCCCAGGGGGCTGGAAACACCATATATTTT.

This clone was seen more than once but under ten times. CDR3 bases: TGTGCCAGCAGCTTACCAGGGGACACCATATATTTT. The encoded protein is CASSLPGDTIYF. The V call is TRBV7-2, the J call TRBJ1-3, with D tentatively TRBD1 (6 bases). The V gene's germline CDR1 is SGHTA and CDR2 FQGNSA. Trimming left V 2 bases short and J 8 bases short, with 7 bases between. This CDR3 is built from 12 residues.

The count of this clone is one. CDR3 in amino acids: CASSYSYSNQPQHF. For the CDR3, the DNA is TGTGCCAGCAGTTACTCGTATAGCAATCAGCCCCAGCATTTT. The chain recombines TRBV27 with TRBJ1-5; no clear D. Per the germline V gene, CDR1 is MNHEY and CDR2 is SMNVEV (reference sequence). The CDR3 has 14 amino acids. Trimming removed 4 bases from V and 0 bases from J, with 7 bases in between.

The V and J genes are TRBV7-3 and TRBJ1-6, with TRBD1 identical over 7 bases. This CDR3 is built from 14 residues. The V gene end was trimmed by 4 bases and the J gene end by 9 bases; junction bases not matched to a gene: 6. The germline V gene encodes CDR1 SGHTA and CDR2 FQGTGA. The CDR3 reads CASSYSGGRSPLHF. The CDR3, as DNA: TGTGCCAGCAGCTATTCAGGGGGACGTTCACCCCTCCACTTT. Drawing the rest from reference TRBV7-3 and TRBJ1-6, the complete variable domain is GAGVSQTPSNKVTEKGKYVELRCDPISGHTALYWYRQSLGQGPEFLIYFQGTGAADDSGLPNDRFFAVRPEGSVSTLKIQRTERGDSAVYLCASSYSGGRSPLHFGNGTRLTVT.

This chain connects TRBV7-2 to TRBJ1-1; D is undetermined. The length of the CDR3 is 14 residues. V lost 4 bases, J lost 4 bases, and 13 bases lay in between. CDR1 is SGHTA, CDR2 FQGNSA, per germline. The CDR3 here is CASSWTRGVTEAFF. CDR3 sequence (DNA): TGTGCCAGCAGCTGGACCCGGGGTGTCACTGAAGCTTTCTTT.

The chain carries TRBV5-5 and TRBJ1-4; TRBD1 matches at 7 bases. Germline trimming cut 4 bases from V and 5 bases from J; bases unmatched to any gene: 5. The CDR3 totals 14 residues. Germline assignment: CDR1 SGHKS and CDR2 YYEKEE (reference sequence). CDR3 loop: CASSLRDRNEKLFF. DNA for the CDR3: TGTGCCAGCAGCCTCCGGGACAGAAATGAAAAACTGTTTTTT. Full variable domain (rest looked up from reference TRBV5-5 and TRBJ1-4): DAGVTQSPTHLIKTRGQQVTLRCSPISGHKSVSWYQQVLGQGPQFIFQYYEKEERGRGNFPDRFSARQFPNYSSELNVNALLLGDSALYLCASSLRDRNEKLFFGSGTQLSVL.

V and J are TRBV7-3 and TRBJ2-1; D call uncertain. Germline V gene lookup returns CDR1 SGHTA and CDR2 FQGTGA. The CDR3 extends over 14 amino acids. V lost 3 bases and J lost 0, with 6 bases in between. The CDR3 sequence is CASSLGSSYNEQFF. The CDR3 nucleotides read TGTGCCAGCAGCTTGGGCAGCTCCTACAATGAGCAGTTCTTC.

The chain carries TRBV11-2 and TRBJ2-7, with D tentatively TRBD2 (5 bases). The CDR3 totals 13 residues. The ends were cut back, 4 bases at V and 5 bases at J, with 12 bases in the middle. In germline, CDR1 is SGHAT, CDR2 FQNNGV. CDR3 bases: TGTGCCAGCAGCTCAACGTGGCGGGACGAGCAGTACTTC. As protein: CASSSTWRDEQYF.

The CDR3, as DNA: TGCGCCAGCAGCACAATACAGGGGGGAGGCTACACCTTC. Translated, it gives CASSTIQGGGYTF. This rearrangement joins TRBV5-1 to TRBJ1-2; 8 bases are shared with TRBD1. V was pared by 4 bases and J by 8 bases, with 7 bases of the junction left unmatched. The length of the CDR3 is 13 residues. Germline V lookup: CDR1 SGHRS, CDR2 YFSETQ.

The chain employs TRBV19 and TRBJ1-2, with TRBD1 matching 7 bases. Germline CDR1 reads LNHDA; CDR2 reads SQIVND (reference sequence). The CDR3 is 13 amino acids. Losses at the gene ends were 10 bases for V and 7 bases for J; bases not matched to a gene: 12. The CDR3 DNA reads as TGTGCCACCGAGCGACAGGGAAAGAGTGGCTACACCTTC. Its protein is CATERQGKSGYTF.

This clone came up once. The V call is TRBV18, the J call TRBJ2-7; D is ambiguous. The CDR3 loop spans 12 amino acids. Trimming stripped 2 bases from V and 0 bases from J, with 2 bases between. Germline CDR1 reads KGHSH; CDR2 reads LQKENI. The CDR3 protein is CASSPGSYEQYF. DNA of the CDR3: TGTGCCAGCTCACCAGGCTCCTACGAGCAGTACTTC.

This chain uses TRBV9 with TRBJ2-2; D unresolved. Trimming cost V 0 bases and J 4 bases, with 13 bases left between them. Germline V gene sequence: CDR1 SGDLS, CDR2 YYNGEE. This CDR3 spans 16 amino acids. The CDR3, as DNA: TGTGCCAGCAGCGTAGGGACGAACCGCTTCACCGGGGAGCTGTTTTTT. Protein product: CASSVGTNRFTGELFF.

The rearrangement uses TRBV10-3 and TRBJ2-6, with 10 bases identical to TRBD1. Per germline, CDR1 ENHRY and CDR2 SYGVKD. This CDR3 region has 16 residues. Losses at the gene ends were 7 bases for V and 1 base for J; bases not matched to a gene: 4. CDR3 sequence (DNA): TGTGCCATCACCGGGACAGGGGCGTCTGGGGCCAACGTCCTGACTTTC. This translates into CAITGTGASGANVLTF.

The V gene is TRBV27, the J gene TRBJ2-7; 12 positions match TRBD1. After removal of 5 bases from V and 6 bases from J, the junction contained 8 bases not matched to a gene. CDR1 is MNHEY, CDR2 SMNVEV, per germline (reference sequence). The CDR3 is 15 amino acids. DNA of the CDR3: TGTGCCAGCAGTCGTGGGGGACAGGGGGCTCGCGAGCAGTACTTC. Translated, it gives CASSRGGQGAREQYF.

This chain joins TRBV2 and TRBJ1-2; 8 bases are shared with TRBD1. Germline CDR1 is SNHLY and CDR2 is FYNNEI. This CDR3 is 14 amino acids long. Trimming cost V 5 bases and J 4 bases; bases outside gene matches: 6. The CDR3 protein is CASSPGGLVYGYTF. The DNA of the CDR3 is TGTGCCAGCAGTCCAGGGGGCCTAGTCTATGGCTACACCTTC.

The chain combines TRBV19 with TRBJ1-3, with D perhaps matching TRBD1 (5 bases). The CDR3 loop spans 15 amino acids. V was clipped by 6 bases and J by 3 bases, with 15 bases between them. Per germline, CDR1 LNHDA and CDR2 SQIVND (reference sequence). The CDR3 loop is CASRPPGGDGNTIYF. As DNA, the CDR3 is TGTGCCAGTAGGCCCCCGGGAGGGGATGGAAACACCATATATTTT.

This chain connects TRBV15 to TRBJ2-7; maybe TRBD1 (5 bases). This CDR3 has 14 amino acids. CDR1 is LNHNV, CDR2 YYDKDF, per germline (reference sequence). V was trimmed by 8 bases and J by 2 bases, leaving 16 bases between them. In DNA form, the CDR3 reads TGTGCCACCGCTGAAGAGAGACAGACCTACGAGCAGTACTTC. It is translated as CATAEERQTYEQYF.

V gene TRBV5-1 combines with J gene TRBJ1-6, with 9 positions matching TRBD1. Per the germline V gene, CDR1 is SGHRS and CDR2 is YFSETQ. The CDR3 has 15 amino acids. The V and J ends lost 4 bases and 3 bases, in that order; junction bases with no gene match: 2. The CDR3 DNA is TGCGCCAGCAGCGTGGGACAGGGCTATAATTCACCCCTCCACTTT. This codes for CASSVGQGYNSPLHF.

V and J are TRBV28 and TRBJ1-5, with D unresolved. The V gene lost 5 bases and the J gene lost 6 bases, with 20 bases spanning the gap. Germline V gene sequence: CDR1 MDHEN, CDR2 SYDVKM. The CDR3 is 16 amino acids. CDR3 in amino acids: CASSPARLGIGQPQHF. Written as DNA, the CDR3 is TGTGCCAGCAGTCCGGCCCGGTTGGGTATTGGTCAGCCCCAGCATTTT.

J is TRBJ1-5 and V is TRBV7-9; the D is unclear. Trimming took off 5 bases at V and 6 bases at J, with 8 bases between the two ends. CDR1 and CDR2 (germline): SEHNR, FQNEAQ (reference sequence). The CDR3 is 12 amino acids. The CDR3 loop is CASSLPGQPQHF. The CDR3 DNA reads TGTGCCAGCAGCCTTCCGGGTCAGCCCCAGCATTTT.

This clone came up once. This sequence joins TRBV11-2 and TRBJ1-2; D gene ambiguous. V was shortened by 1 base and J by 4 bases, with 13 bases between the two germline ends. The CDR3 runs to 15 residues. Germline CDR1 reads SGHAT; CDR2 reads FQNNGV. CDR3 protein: CASSLVPTVAYGYTF. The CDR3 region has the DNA TGTGCCAGCAGCTTAGTTCCCACAGTCGCCTATGGCTACACCTTC.

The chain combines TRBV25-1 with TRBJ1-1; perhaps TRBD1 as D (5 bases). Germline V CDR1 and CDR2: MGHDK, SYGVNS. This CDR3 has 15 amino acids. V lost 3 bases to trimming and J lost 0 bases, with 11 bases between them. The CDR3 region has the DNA TGTGCCAGCAGTGACAGGGCCCATCTGAACACTGAAGCTTTCTTT. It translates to CASSDRAHLNTEAFF.

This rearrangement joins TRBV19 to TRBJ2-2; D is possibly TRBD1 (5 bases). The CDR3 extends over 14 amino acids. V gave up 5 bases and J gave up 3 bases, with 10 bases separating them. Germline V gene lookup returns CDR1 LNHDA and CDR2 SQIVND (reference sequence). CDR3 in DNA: TGTGCCAGTAGTGTCGACAGTGACACCGGGGAGCTGTTTTTT. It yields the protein CASSVDSDTGELFF. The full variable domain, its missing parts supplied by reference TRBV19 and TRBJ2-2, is DGGITQSPKYLFRKEGQNVTLSCEQNLNHDAMYWYRQDPGQGLRLIYYSQIVNDFQKGDIAEGYSVSREKKESFPLTVTSAQKNPTAFYLCASSVDSDTGELFFGEGSRLTVL.